A selection of T cell receptor beta chains follows, all from one sample in a study of T cells in Graves' hyperthyroidism and ophthalmopathy. TCRdb re-called the multiplex PCR reads through MiXCR, storing one row per CDR3 protein. The repertoire holds 400,000 to 600,000 distinct CDR3 sequences, around 15% seen once, with 29% in the top ten. The sample taken for sequencing was blood. Receptors were obtained from a woman in her twenties or thirties with Graves' ophthalmopathy. Each CDR3 is given with its conserved first and last residue. The order of the fields is V gene, clone size, D gene, J gene, CDR3 DNA, CDR3 protein. D genes are given only for firm matches. Clone size is given for some rows only: seen once, a few or many times, or a class if the clone is expanded.

>TRBV7-8|many|TRBD1|TRBJ2-7
TGTGCCAGCAGCTGGGGGACAGGGGCGCGGGAGCAGTACTTC
CASSWGTGAREQYF
>TRBV6-5|.|.|TRBJ2-7
TGTGCCAGCAGTTACTCGTCGGGGATCTCCTACGAGCAGTACTTC
CASSYSSGISYEQYF
>TRBV20-1|many|.|TRBJ1-4
TGCAGTGCTAGAGTACAGGGCATTAATGAAAAACTGTTTTTT
CSARVQGINEKLFF
>TRBV7-2|many|.|TRBJ2-2
TGTGCCAGCAGACCCCGCAACACCGGGGAGCTGTTTTTT
CASRPRNTGELFF
>TRBV5-6|.|.|TRBJ2-6
TGTGCCAGCAGCTCGGTTTCCGACAGGTATTCGTCTGGGGCCAACGTCCTGACTTTC
CASSSVSDRYSSGANVLTF
>TRBV18|many|.|TRBJ2-7
TGTGCCAGCTCACAGGGGTCGGACGAGCAGTACTTC
CASSQGSDEQYF
>TRBV28|.|.|TRBJ2-1
TGTGCCAGCAGTTTAACCGGGAGTGACGATGAGCAGTTCTTC
CASSLTGSDDEQFF
>TRBV20-1|.|.|TRBJ2-6
TGCAGTGTGGAAGGCGGTACTGGGGCCAACGTCCTGACTTTC
CSVEGGTGANVLTF
>TRBV20-1|many|.|TRBJ2-3
TGCAGTGCCTACCGGGACTCTCGAAGATTTTACACAGATACGCAGTATTTT
CSAYRDSRRFYTDTQYF
>TRBV11-2|many|.|TRBJ2-7
TGTGCCAGCAGCTTAGCGGCGGCTAGCTCCTACGAGCAGTACTTC
CASSLAAASSYEQYF
>TRBV5-4|many|TRBD2|TRBJ2-7
TGTGCCAGCAGCACCGAAGCGGGAGGAACCTACGAGCAGTACTTC
CASSTEAGGTYEQYF
>TRBV5-6|many|TRBD2|TRBJ2-3
TGTGCCAGCAGCTCGGGGGGAGTCTCAGATACGCAGTATTTT
CASSSGGVSDTQYF
>TRBV6-1|.|TRBD1|TRBJ2-2
TGTGCCAGCAGAGACAGGGGGACGAACACCGGGGAGCTGTTTTTT
CASRDRGTNTGELFF
>TRBV7-2|many|.|TRBJ2-3
TGTGCCAGCAGCCGCGTGGGGGCGCCAGATACGCAGTATTTT
CASSRVGAPDTQYF
>TRBV6-1|many|.|TRBJ2-6
TGTGCCAGCAGTGGAGTCTCTGGGGCCAACGTCCTGACTTTC
CASSGVSGANVLTF
>TRBV12-3/TRBV12-4|many|.|TRBJ2-3
TGTGCCAGCAGTTTAGGGATTTCTAGCACAGATACGCAGTATTTT
CASSLGISSTDTQYF
>TRBV7-3|many|TRBD1|TRBJ2-1
TGTGCCAGCAGCTTAACAGGGGGCGATTACAATGAGCAGTTCTTC
CASSLTGGDYNEQFF
>TRBV28|many|TRBD1|TRBJ1-1
TGTGCCAGCAGTTCTAGGGACAGCCTCAACACTGAAGCTTTCTTT
CASSSRDSLNTEAFF
>TRBV20-1|many|.|TRBJ2-6
TGCAGTGCTAGTTTGAGGTCTGGGGCCAACGTCCTGACTTTC
CSASLRSGANVLTF
>TRBV28|.|TRBD1|TRBJ2-1
TGTGCCAGCAGTACCCCCGGGACAGGAAACTACAATGAGCAGTTCTTC
CASSTPGTGNYNEQFF
>TRBV10-3|.|.|TRBJ1-1
TGTGCCATCAGGCCGATGGGGGTAAACACTGAAGCTTTCTTT
CAIRPMGVNTEAFF
>TRBV19|many|TRBD2|TRBJ2-5
TGTGCCAGTAGTCGGAGCGGGAGGCAAGAGACCCAGTACTTC
CASSRSGRQETQYF
>TRBV29-1|few|.|TRBJ2-2
TGCAGCGTTGTACTGAACACCGGGGAGCTGTTTTTT
CSVVLNTGELFF
>TRBV7-2|.|.|TRBJ1-6
TGTGCCAGCAGCCGGCAGAGTAATTCACCCCTCCACTTT
CASSRQSNSPLHF
>TRBV13|few|.|TRBJ1-6
TGTGCCAGCAGCTCGACAGATCTCTATTCACCCCTCCACTTT
CASSSTDLYSPLHF
>TRBV3-1|many|TRBD2|TRBJ2-1
TGTGCCAGCAGACTCGAGCCGGGAGGGCGGAATGAGCAGTTCTTC
CASRLEPGGRNEQFF
>TRBV12-3/TRBV12-4|.|TRBD1|TRBJ1-5
TGTGCCACAAGGACAGGGTATCAGCCCCAGCATTTT
CATRTGYQPQHF
>TRBV29-1|.|TRBD1|TRBJ1-1
TGCAGCGTTGAAGAGGTTCGCTACAGGGGGCTAATGAACACTGAAGCTTTCTTT
CSVEEVRYRGLMNTEAFF
>TRBV20-1|.|TRBD2|TRBJ2-2
TGCAGTGCTAGGCCCCCGGGGGGCGGGGAGCTGTTTTTT
CSARPPGGGELFF
>TRBV30|many|.|TRBJ1-3
TGTGCCTGGAGTGTATCGGGATTCTCTGGAAACACCATATATTTT
CAWSVSGFSGNTIYF
>TRBV5-1|few|.|TRBJ2-2
TGCGCCAGCAGCATGGCCCGGGGAGACACCGGGGAGCTGTTTTTT
CASSMARGDTGELFF
>TRBV27|many|.|TRBJ2-3
TGTGCCAGCAGTTTGGATAGGGGATACACAGATACGCAGTATTTT
CASSLDRGYTDTQYF
>TRBV27|few|.|TRBJ2-2
TGTGCCACGGCTACAGCCGGGGAGCTGTTTTTT
CATATAGELFF
>TRBV30|many|TRBD2|TRBJ2-1
TGTGCCTGGAGAAGCGGGAGTCGGAGCTCCTACAATGAGCAGTTCTTC
CAWRSGSRSSYNEQFF
>TRBV4-3|.|TRBD2|TRBJ2-1
TGCGCCAGCAGCCAAGATCCCACGGGAGGGGATGGCCGGTTCTTC
CASSQDPTGGDGRFF
>TRBV19|many|.|TRBJ2-2
TGTGCCAGTAGTATTATCGGCGGGGAGCTGTTTTTT
CASSIIGGELFF
>TRBV6-1|once|.|TRBJ1-6
TGTGCCAGCAGGGACAGCCCCGCATTAGGTTTCCTCCACTTT
CASRDSPALGFLHF
>TRBV7-2|.|.|TRBJ2-1
TGTGCCAGCAGCCCCCCCGGGGCCAATGAGCAGTTCTTC
CASSPPGANEQFF
>TRBV6-9|.|.|TRBJ2-1
TGTGCCAGCAGGTACAATGGGGACTTTTTGCTCTTC
CASRYNGDFLLF
>TRBV28|many|.|TRBJ2-1
TGTGCCAGCAGTTTAGGCTTTCATGAGCAGTTCTTC
CASSLGFHEQFF
>TRBV29-1|few|.|TRBJ2-5
TGCAGCTTCCTCTGGGGGCTCGGGGAGACCCAGTACTTC
CSFLWGLGETQYF
>TRBV12-3/TRBV12-4|many|.|TRBJ2-3
TGTGCCAGCAGTTTAATCGGGGGCAGGGCAGATACGCAGTATTTT
CASSLIGGRADTQYF
>TRBV6-1|many|.|TRBJ1-5
TGTGCCAGCAGTGAACCCGGGGGGAATCAGCCCCAGCATTTT
CASSEPGGNQPQHF
>TRBV3-1|many|.|TRBJ2-2
TGTGCCAGCAGCAACCGGGAAGGATTTACTGGGGAGCTGTTTTTT
CASSNREGFTGELFF
>TRBV9|many|.|TRBJ2-1
TGTGCCAGCAGCGTATCGGGCGGGCACAATAACAATGAGCAGTTCTTC
CASSVSGGHNNNEQFF
>TRBV28|many|TRBD2|TRBJ2-5
TGTGCCAGCAGTTGGATGACTAGCGGTTACCAAGAGACCCAGTACTTC
CASSWMTSGYQETQYF
>TRBV28|.|TRBD2|TRBJ2-7
TGTGCCAGCAGTTTCCTAGCGGGGCCTTCCTACGAGCAGTACTTC
CASSFLAGPSYEQYF
>TRBV28|few|.|TRBJ1-5
TGTGCCAGCAGTTCCTTCGGGGTTAGCAATCAGCCCCAGCATTTT
CASSSFGVSNQPQHF
>TRBV3-1|many|.|TRBJ2-2
TGTGCCAGCAGTCCTTGGAGAACCGGGGAGCTGTTTTTT
CASSPWRTGELFF